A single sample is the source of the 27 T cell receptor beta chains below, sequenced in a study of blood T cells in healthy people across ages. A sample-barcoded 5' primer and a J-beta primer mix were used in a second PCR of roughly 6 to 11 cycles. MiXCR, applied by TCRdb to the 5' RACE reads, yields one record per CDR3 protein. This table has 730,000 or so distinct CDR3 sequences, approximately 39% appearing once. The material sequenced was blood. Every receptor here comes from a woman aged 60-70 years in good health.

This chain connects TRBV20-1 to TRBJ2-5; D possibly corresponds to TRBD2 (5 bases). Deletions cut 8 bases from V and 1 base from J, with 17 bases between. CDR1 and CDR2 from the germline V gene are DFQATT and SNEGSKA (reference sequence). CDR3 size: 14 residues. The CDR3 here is CSLSGRGFQETQYF. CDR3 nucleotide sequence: TGCAGTTTATCCGGACGGGGTTTCCAAGAGACCCAGTACTTC.

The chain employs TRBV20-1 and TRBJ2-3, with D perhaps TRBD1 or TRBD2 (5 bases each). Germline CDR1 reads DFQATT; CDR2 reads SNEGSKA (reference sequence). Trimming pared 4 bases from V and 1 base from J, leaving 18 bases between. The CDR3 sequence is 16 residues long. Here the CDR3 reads CSATPQGLGGTDTQYF. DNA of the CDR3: TGCAGTGCTACCCCTCAGGGCCTCGGGGGCACAGATACGCAGTATTTT.

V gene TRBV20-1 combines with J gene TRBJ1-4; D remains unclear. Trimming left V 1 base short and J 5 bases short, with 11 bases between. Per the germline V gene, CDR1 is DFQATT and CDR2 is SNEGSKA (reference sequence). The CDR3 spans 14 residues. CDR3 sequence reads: CSARVEGRNEKLFF. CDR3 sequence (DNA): TGCAGTGCTAGAGTCGAGGGTCGGAATGAAAAACTGTTTTTT.

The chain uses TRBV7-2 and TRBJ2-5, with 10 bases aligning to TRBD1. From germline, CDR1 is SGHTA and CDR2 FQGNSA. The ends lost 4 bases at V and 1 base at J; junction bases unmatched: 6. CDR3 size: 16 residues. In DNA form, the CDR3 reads TGTGCCAGCAGCTCCTTCGGGACAGGGGTCCAAGAGACCCAGTACTTC. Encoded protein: CASSSFGTGVQETQYF.

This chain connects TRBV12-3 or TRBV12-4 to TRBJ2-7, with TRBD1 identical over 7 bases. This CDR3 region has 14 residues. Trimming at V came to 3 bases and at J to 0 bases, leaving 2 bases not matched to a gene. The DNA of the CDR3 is TGTGCCAGCAGTTTCTGGGACAGCTCCTACGAGCAGTACTTC. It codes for CASSFWDSSYEQYF.

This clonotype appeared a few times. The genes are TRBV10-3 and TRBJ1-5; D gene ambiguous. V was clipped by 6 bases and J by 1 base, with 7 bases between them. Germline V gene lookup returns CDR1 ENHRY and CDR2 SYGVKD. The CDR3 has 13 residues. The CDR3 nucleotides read TGTGCCATCAGGGCCCAGAGCAATCAGCCCCAGCATTTT. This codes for CAIRAQSNQPQHF.

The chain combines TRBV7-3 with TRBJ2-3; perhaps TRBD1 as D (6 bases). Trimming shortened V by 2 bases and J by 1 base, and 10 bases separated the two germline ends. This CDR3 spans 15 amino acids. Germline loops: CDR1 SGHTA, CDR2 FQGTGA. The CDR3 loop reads CASSLWDTGTDTQYF. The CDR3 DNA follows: TGTGCCAGCAGCTTATGGGACACCGGCACAGATACGCAGTATTTT.

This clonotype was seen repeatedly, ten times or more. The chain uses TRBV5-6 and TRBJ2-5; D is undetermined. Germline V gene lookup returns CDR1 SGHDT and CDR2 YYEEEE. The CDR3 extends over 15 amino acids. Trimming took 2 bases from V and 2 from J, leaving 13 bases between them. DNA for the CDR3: TGTGCCAGCAGCTTTGGAGCGACTCCACAAGAGACCCAGTACTTC. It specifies CASSFGATPQETQYF.

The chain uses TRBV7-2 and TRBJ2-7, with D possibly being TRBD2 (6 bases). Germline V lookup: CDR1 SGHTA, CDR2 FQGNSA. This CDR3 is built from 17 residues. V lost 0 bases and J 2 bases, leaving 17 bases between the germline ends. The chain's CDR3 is CASSLAPPGTPPYEQYF. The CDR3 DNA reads TGTGCCAGCAGCTTAGCACCGCCCGGGACTCCCCCCTACGAGCAGTACTTC.

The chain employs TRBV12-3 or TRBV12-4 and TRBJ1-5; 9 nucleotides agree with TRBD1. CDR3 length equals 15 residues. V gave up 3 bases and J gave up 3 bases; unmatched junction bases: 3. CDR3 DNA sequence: TGTGCCAGCAGTTTCGGGACAGGGACCAATCAGCCCCAGCATTTT. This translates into CASSFGTGTNQPQHF.

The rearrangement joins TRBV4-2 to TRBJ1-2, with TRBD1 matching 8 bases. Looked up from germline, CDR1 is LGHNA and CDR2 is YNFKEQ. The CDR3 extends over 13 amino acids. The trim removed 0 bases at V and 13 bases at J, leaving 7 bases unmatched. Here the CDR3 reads CASSQDPGQGPTF. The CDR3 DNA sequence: TGTGCCAGCAGCCAAGATCCAGGACAGGGACCCACCTTC.

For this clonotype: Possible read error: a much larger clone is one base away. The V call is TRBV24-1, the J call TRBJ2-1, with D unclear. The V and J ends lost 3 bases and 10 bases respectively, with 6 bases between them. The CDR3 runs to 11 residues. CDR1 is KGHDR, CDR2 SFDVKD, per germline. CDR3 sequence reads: CATSDQLEQFF. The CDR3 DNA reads TGTGCCACCAGTGATCAGCTGGAGCAGTTCTTC.

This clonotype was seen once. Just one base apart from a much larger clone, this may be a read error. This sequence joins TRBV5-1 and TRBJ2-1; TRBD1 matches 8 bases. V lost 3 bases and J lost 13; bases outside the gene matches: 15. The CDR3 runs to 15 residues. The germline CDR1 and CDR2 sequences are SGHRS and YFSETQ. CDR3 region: CASSSGTGASETQFF. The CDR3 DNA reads TGCGCCAGCAGCTCCGGGACAGGCGCCTCGGAGACCCAGTTCTTC.

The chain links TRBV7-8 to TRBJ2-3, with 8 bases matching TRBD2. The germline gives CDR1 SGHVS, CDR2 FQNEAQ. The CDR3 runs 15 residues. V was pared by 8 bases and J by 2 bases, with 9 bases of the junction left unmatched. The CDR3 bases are TGTGCCAGCGGAAAAGCGGGGGCATTCACAGATACGCAGTATTTT. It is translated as CASGKAGAFTDTQYF.

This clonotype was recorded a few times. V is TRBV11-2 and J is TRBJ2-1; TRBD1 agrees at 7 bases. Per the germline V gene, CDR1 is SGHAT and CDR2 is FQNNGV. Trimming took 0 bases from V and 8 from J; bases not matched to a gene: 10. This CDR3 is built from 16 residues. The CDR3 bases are TGTGCCAGCAGCTTAGACGCCAGGGGGATGGGGTATGAGCAGTTCTTC. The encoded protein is CASSLDARGMGYEQFF.

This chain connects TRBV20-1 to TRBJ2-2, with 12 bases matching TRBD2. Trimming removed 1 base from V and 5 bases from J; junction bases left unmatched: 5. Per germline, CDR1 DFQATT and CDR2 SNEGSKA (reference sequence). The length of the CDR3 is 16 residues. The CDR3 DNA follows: TGCAGTGCTAGAGGGACTAGCGGGGCGTTGACCGGGGAGCTGTTTTTT. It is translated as CSARGTSGALTGELFF.

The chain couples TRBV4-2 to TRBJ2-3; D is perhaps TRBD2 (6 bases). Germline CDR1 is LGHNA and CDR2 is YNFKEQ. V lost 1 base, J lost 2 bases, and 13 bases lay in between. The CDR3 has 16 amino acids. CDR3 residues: CASSQARDFSTDTQYF. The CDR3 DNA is TGTGCCAGCAGCCAAGCCCGGGACTTTTCCACAGATACGCAGTATTTT.

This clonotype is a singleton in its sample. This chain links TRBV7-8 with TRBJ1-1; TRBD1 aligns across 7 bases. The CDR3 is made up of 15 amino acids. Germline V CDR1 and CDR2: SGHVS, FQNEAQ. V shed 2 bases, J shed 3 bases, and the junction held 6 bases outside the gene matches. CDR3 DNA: TGTGCCAGCAGCTTACAGGGGGGAATAGACACTGAAGCTTTCTTT. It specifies CASSLQGGIDTEAFF.

CDR3 sequence: CSAPVRLGVYTQYF. Here the CDR3 DNA reads TGCAGTGCCCCCGTGAGGCTGGGGGTTTATACGCAGTATTTT. The rearrangement joins TRBV20-1 to TRBJ2-3, with D tentatively TRBD1 or TRBD2 (5 bases each). V gave up 6 bases and J gave up 7 bases, with 20 bases separating them. The germline gives CDR1 DFQATT, CDR2 SNEGSKA (reference sequence). This CDR3 region has 14 residues.

The CDR3, as DNA: TGTGCCAGCAGTTCACAGGTGCTAGGCTATGAGCAGTTCTTC. Translating it yields CASSSQVLGYEQFF. The chain joins TRBV27 to TRBJ2-1; D possibly corresponds to TRBD1 (5 bases). Germline V gene lookup returns CDR1 MNHEY and CDR2 SMNVEV (reference sequence). The CDR3 consists of 14 residues. V lost 4 bases, J lost 8 bases, and 15 bases lay in between.

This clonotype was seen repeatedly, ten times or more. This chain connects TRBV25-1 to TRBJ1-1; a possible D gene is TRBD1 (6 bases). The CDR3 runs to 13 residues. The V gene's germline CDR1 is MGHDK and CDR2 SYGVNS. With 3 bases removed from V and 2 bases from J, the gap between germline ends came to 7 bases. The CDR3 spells CASSDRGNTEAFF. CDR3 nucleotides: TGTGCCAGCAGTGACAGGGGCAACACTGAAGCTTTCTTT. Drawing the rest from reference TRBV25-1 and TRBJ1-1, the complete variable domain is EADIYQTPRYLVIGTGKKITLECSQTMGHDKMYWYQQDPGMELHLIHYSYGVNSTEKGDLSSESTVSRIRTEHFPLTLESARPSHTSQYLCASSDRGNTEAFFGQGTRLTVV.

CDR3 protein: CSVTGTTEAFF. The CDR3 DNA is TGCAGCGTGACCGGGACCACTGAAGCTTTCTTT. The V gene is TRBV29-1, the J gene TRBJ1-1; TRBD1 is a possible D gene (5 bases). This CDR3 spans 11 amino acids. Germline V lookup: CDR1 SQVTM, CDR2 ANQGSEA. Trimming pared 6 bases from V and 4 bases from J, leaving 9 bases between.

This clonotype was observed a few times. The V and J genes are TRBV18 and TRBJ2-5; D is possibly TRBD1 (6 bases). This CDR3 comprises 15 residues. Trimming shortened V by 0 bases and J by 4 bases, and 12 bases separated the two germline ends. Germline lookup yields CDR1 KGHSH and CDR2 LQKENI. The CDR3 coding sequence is TGTGCCAGCTCACCACCCGGACAGTGGCGAGAGACCCAGTACTTC. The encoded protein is CASSPPGQWRETQYF.

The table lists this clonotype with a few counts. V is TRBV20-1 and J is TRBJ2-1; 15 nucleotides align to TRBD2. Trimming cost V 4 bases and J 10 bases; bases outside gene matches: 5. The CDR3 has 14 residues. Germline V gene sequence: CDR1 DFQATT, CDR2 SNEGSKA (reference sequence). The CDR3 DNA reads TGCAGTGCTAAGGGACTAGCGGGAGGATTAGAGCAGTTCTTC. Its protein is CSAKGLAGGLEQFF.

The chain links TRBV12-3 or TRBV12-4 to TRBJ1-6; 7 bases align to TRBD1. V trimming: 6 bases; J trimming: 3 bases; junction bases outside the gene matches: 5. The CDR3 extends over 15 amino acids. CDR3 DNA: TGTGCCAGCAGAACAGGGGAGGACTATAATTCACCCCTCCACTTT. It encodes CASRTGEDYNSPLHF.

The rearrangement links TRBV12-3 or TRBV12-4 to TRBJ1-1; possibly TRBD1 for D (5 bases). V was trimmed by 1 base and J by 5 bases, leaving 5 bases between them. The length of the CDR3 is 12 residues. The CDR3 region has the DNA TGTGCCAGCAGTTTAGACAGGACTGAAGCTTTCTTT. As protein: CASSLDRTEAFF.

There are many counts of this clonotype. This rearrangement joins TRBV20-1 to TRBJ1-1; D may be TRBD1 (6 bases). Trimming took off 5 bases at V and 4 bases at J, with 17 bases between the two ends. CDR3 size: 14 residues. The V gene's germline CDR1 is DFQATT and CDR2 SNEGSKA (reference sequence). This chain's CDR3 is CSASTGAVGTEAFF. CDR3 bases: TGCAGTGCTTCCACGGGGGCGGTGGGCACTGAAGCTTTCTTT.